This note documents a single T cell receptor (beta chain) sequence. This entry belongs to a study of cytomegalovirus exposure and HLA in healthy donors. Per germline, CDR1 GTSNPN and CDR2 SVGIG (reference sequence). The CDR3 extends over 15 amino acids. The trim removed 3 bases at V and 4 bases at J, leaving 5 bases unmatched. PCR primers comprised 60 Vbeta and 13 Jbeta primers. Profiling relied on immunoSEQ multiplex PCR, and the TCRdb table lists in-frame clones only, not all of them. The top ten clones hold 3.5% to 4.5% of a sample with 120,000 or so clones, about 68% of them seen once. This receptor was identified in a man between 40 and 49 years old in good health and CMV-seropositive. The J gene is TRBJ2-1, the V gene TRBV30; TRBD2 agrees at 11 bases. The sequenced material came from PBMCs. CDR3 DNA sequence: TGTGCCTGGAGCGAGGGGACTAGCGGATACAATGAGCAGTTCTTC. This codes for CAWSEGTSGYNEQFF.